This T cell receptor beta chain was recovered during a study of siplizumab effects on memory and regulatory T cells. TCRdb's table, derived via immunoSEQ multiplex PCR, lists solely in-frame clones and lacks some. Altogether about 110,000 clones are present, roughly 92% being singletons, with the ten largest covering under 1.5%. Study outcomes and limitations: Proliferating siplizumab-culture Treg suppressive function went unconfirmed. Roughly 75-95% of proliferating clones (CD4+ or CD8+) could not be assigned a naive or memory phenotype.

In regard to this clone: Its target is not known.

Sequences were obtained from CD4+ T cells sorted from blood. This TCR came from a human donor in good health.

The CDR3, as DNA: TGTGCCAGCAGCCCACAGGGGGCTTTAGGAAACACCATATATTTT. As protein: CASSPQGALGNTIYF. This rearrangement joins TRBV7-3 to TRBJ1-3; 9 nucleotides agree with TRBD1. Per germline, CDR1 SGHTA and CDR2 FQGTGA. The CDR3 sequence is 15 residues long. After removal of 5 bases from V and 4 bases from J, the junction contained 6 bases not matched to a gene.